The sequence of this TCR beta chain was determined in a study of shared clonotypes between healthy human individuals. There are 15 residues in the CDR3. V dropped 4 bases and J dropped 0; count of bases not matched to a gene: 2. The germline V gene has CDR1 ENHRY and CDR2 SYGVKD. This clone was observed once. Each subset's genomic DNA was shared equally among a number of immunoSEQ plates. The table came from immunoSEQ multiplex PCR; TCRdb's copy has only in-frame clones and leaves some out. This sample has about 1 million clones, with about 75% found just once. V usage is TRBV10-3 and J usage is TRBJ2-5, with 10 positions matching TRBD2. The clonotype was recovered from a man aged 18 to 29 in good health. The sequencing sample was made of memory CD4+ T cells sorted from blood. The sample's subset: CD45RA-negative fraction. The CDR3 DNA reads TGTGCCATCAGTGTGACTAGCGGGCACCAAGAGACCCAGTACTTC. It yields the protein CAISVTSGHQETQYF.